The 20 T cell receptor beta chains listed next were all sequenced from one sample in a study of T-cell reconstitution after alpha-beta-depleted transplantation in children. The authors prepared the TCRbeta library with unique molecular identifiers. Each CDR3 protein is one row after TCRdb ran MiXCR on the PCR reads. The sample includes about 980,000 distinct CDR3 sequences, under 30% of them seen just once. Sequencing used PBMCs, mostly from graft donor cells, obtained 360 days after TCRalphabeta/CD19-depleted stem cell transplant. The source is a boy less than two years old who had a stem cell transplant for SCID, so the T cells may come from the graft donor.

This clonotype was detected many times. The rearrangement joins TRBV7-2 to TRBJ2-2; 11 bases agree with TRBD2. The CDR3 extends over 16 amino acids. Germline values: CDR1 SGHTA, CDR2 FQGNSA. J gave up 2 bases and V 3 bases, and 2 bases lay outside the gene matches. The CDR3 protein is CASSFGLAGNTGELFF. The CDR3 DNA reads TGTGCCAGCAGCTTCGGACTAGCGGGCAACACCGGGGAGCTGTTTTTT. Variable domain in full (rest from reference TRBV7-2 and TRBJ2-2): GAGVSQSPSNKVTEKGKDVELRCDPISGHTALYWYRQSLGQGLEFLIYFQGNSAPDKSGLPSDRFSAERTGGSVSTLTIQRTQQEDSAVYLCASSFGLAGNTGELFFGEGSRLTVL.

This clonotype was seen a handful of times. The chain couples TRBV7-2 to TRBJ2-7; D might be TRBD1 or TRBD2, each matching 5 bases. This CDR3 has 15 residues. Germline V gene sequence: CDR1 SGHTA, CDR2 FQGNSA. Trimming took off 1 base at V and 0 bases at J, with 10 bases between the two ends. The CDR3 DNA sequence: TGTGCCAGCAGCTTAGTGGGGGAGAGCTCCTACGAGCAGTACTTC. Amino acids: CASSLVGESSYEQYF. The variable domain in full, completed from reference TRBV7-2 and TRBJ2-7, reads GAGVSQSPSNKVTEKGKDVELRCDPISGHTALYWYRQSLGQGLEFLIYFQGNSAPDKSGLPSDRFSAERTGGSVSTLTIQRTQQEDSAVYLCASSLVGESSYEQYFGPGTRLTVT.

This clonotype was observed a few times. CDR3 loop: CASSLRTTTDTQYF. DNA of the CDR3: TGTGCCAGCAGCTTAAGGACTACCACAGATACGCAGTATTTT. This chain uses TRBV7-8 with TRBJ2-3, with a weak D call TRBD2 (6 bases). The CDR3 contains 14 residues. Germline CDR1 reads SGHVS; CDR2 reads FQNEAQ. Trimming took off 2 bases at V and 2 bases at J, with 8 bases between the two ends.

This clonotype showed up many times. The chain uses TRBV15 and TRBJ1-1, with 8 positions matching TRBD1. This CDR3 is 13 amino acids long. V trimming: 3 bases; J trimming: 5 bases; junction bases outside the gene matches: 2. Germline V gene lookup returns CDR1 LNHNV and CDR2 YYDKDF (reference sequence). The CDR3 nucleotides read TGTGCCACCAGCAGGAACAGGGGGACTGAAGCTTTCTTT. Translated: CATSRNRGTEAFF.

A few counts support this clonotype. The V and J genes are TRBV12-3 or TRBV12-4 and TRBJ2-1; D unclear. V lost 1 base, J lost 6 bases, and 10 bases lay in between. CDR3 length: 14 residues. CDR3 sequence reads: CASSLVSRLNEQFF. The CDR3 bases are TGTGCCAGCAGTTTAGTGTCCAGACTCAATGAGCAGTTCTTC.

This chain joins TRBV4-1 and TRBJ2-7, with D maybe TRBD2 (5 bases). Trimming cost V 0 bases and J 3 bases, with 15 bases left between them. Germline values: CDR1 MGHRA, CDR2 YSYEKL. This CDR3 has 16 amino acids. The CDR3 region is CASSQEGNSAYYEQYF. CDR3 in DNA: TGCGCCAGCAGCCAAGAAGGTAATAGCGCCTACTACGAGCAGTACTTC.

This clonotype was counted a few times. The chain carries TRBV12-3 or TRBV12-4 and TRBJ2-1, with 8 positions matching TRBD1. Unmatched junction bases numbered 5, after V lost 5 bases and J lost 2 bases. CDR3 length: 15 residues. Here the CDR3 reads CASSNRGNPYNEQFF. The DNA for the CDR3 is TGTGCCAGCAGTAACAGGGGGAATCCCTACAATGAGCAGTTCTTC.

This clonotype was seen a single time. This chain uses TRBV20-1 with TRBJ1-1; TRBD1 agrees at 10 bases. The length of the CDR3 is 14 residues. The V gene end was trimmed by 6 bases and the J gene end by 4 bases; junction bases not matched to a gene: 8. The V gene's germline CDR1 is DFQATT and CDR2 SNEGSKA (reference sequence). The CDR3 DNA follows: TGCAGTGCAACCCCGGGACAGGGGCTCACTGAAGCTTTCTTT. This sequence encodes CSATPGQGLTEAFF.

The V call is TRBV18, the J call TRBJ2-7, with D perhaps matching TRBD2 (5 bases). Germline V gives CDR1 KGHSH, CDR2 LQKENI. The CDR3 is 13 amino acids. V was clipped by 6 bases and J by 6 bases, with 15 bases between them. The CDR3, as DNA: TGTGCCAGCTCGCCAAACGAGGGTCCCGAGCAGTACTTC. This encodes CASSPNEGPEQYF.

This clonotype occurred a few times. The CDR3 loop reads CASSSSGDRDEQYF. The DNA of the CDR3 is TGTGCCAGCAGCTCCAGTGGAGACAGGGACGAGCAGTACTTC. V is TRBV7-3 and J is TRBJ2-7; 7 bases align to TRBD1. CDR3 length: 14 residues. J gave up 5 bases and V 4 bases, and 8 bases lay outside the gene matches. Germline CDR1 reads SGHTA; CDR2 reads FQGTGA. Filled out from reference TRBV7-3 and TRBJ2-7, the complete variable domain reads GAGVSQTPSNKVTEKGKYVELRCDPISGHTALYWYRQSLGQGPEFLIYFQGTGAADDSGLPNDRFFAVRPEGSVSTLKIQRTERGDSAVYLCASSSSGDRDEQYFGPGTRLTVT.

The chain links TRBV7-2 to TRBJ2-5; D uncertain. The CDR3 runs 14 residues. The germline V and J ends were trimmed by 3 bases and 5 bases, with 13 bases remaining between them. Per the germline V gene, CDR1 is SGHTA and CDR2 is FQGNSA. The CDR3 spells CASSFRATGETQYF. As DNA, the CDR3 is TGTGCCAGCAGCTTCCGGGCGACCGGGGAGACCCAGTACTTC.

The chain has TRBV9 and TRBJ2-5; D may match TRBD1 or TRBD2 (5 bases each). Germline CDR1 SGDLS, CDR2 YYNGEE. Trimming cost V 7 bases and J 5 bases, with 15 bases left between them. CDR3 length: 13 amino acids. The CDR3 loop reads CASGPGPSETQYF. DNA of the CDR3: TGTGCCAGCGGGCCGGGGCCCTCGGAGACCCAGTACTTC. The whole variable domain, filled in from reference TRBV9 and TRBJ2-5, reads DSGVTQTPKHLITATGQRVTLRCSPRSGDLSVYWYQQSLDQGLQFLIQYYNGEERAKGNILERFSAQQFPDLHSELNLSSLELGDSALYFCASGPGPSETQYFGPGTRLLVL.

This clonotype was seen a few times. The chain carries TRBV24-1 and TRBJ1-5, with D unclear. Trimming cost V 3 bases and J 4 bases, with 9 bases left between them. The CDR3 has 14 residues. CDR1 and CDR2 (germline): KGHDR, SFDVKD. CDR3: CATSDAQGNQPQHF. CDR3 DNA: TGTGCCACCAGTGATGCCCAAGGGAATCAGCCCCAGCATTTT.

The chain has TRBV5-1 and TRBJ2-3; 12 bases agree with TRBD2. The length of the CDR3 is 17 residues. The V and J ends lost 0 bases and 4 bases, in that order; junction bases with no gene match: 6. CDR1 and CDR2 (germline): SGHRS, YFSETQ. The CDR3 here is CASSLDGLAGGPDTQYF. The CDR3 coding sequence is TGCGCCAGCAGCTTGGATGGCCTAGCGGGGGGGCCAGATACGCAGTATTTT.

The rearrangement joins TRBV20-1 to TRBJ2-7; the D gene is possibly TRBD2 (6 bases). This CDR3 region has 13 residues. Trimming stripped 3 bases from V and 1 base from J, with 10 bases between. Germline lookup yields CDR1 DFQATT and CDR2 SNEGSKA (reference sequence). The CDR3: CSASGGASYEQYF. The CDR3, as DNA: TGCAGTGCTAGCGGCGGGGCATCCTACGAGCAGTACTTC.

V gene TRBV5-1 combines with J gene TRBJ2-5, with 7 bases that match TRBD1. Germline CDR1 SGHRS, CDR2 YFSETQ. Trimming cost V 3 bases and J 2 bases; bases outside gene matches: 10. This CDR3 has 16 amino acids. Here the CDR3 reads CASSWGLRDRQETQYF. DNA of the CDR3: TGCGCCAGCAGCTGGGGGCTCCGGGACAGACAAGAGACCCAGTACTTC.

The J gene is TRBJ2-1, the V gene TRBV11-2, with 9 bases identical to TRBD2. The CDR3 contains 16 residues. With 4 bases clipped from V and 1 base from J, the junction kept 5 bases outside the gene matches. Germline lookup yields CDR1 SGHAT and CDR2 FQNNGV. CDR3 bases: TGTGCCAGCAGCTCCTTAGCGGGGGCTTCCTACAATGAGCAGTTCTTC. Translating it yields CASSSLAGASYNEQFF.

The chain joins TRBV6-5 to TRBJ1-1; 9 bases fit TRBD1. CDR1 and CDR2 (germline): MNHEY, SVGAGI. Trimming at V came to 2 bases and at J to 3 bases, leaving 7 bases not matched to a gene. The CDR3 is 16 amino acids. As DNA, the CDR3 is TGTGCCAGCAGTTACCCGGGACAGGGAGGTGACACTGAAGCTTTCTTT. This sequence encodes CASSYPGQGGDTEAFF.

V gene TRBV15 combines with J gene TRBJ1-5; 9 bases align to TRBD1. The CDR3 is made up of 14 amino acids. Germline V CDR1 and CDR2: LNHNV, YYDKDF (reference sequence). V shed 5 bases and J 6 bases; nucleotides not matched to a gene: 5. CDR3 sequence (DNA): TGTGCCACCAGCTTTACACAGGGGGCTCAGCCCCAGCATTTT. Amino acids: CATSFTQGAQPQHF.

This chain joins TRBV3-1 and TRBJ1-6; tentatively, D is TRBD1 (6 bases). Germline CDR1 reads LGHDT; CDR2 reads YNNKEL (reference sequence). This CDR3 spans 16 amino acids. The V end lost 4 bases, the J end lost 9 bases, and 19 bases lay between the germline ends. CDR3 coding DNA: TGTGCCAGCAGCCGTACAGGGTTCCCCGTTCCTTCACCCCTCCACTTT. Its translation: CASSRTGFPVPSPLHF.